The 2 T cell receptor beta chains below all came from one sample that was sequenced in a study of T-cell reconstitution after alpha-beta-depleted transplantation in children. This sample's TCRbeta library carried unique molecular identifier barcodes. TCRdb re-called the PCR reads with MiXCR, one entry per CDR3 protein. The sample has a few hundred thousand distinct CDR3 sequences, approximately 9.7% seen once. Source: PBMCs from the stem cell graft donor, taken from the stem cell graft. These receptors came from a human donor who donated a stem cell graft to a child with SCID.

This clonotype was counted at least ten times. The chain's CDR3 is CASSLEAGASYEQYF. The CDR3 bases are TGCGCCAGCAGCTTGGAGGCGGGGGCCTCCTACGAGCAGTACTTC. The chain uses TRBV5-1 and TRBJ2-7; perhaps TRBD2 as D (7 bases). V was clipped by 0 bases and J by 0 bases, with 10 bases between them. Germline lookup yields CDR1 SGHRS and CDR2 YFSETQ. This CDR3 has 15 amino acids.

This clonotype was recorded many times. The V and J genes are TRBV5-1 and TRBJ1-1; TRBD1 aligns across 7 bases. The junction had 3 bases not matched to a gene; V was cut back by 1 base and J by 0 bases. CDR3 size: 15 residues. From germline, CDR1 is SGHRS and CDR2 YFSETQ. CDR3 nucleotides: TGCGCCAGCAGCTTGAGGGACAGCTTGAACACTGAAGCTTTCTTT. This gives the protein CASSLRDSLNTEAFF.